This TCR beta chain was identified during a study of beta chain features in type 1 diabetes. Every bit of the isolated RNA underwent reverse transcription, so sequencing read expressed TCRB transcripts. Here immunoSEQ multiplex PCR was the method, and the copy in TCRdb shows in-frame clones only, minus some. The sample has around 600,000 clones, roughly 12% seen once. Between the trimmed V and J ends, which lost 2 bases and 1 base, there was a span of 7 bases. Germline V gives CDR1 MNHEY, CDR2 SMNVEV (reference sequence). The CDR3 runs to 14 residues. General study points: Shortening that was moderate but significant affected the TCRB CDR3s of Type 1 diabetes patients in all four CD4+ subsets.

In the case of this clone: Its target is unknown. At the DNA level, this CDR3 is encoded by other sequences in the same sample as well.

Sequenced sample: naive CD4+ T cells from blood. The receptor was derived from a man aged 25 to 40 with type 1 diabetes. This sequence joins TRBV27 and TRBJ2-3; no clear D gene. The CDR3 region has the DNA TGTGCCAGCAGTTTAATTGGGGGCACAGATACGCAGTATTTT. As protein: CASSLIGGTDTQYF.